One and the same sample provided the 2 T cell receptor beta chains below, sequenced in a study of cytomegalovirus exposure and HLA in healthy donors. With 60 Vbeta and 13 Jbeta primers, the PCR was carried out. TCRdb keeps only in-frame clones here, not all; method: immunoSEQ multiplex PCR. The sample records 200,000 to 250,000 clones, roughly 80% being singletons. The source material was PBMCs. The receptors derive from a girl between 10 and 17 years old in good health and CMV-seronegative.

The rearrangement uses TRBV2 and TRBJ1-2; a possible D gene is TRBD1 (5 bases). This CDR3 contains 15 residues. V shed 1 base and J shed 0 bases, with 9 bases lying between them. CDR1 and CDR2 from the germline V gene are SNHLY and FYNNEI. The DNA of the CDR3 is TGTGCCAGCAGTGAAGACAGACAGCCTAACTATGGCTACACCTTC. Its protein is CASSEDRQPNYGYTF.

The chain combines TRBV19 with TRBJ2-7; TRBD1 aligns across 7 bases. The CDR3 has 16 residues. The germline gives CDR1 LNHDA, CDR2 SQIVND (reference sequence). Germline trimming cut 5 bases from V and 0 bases from J; bases unmatched to any gene: 10. The CDR3 DNA follows: TGTGCCAGTAGTGGGCTCGGACAGGTGAACTCCTACGAGCAGTACTTC. Translating it yields CASSGLGQVNSYEQYF.